Presented here are 2 T cell receptor beta chains from one specimen sequenced in a study of T cell responses to AZD1222 COVID-19 vaccine. Data came from immunoSEQ multiplex PCR; TCRdb stores just in-frame clones and leaves some out. The sample shows some 140,000 clones, roughly nine tenths of them seen only once. This material consisted of peripheral blood, taken on day 0 of AZD1222 vaccination. The receptors were gathered from an adult in good health.

The chain is built from TRBV5-1 and TRBJ1-4; 8 bases agree with TRBD1. The CDR3 has 14 residues. V lost 0 bases, J lost 10 bases, and 5 bases stayed unmatched. CDR1 and CDR2 from the germline V gene are SGHRS and YFSETQ. The CDR3 DNA follows: TGCGCCAGCAGCTTGGACAGGGGGGGAGGAAAACTGTTTTTT. This encodes CASSLDRGGGKLFF.

The CDR3 DNA is TGCGCCAGCAGCTCGGGAACAGGGGGGACTGGAAACACCATATATTTT. This translates into CASSSGTGGTGNTIYF. The V call is TRBV5-1, the J call TRBJ1-3, with 8 positions matching TRBD1. This CDR3 spans 16 amino acids. The V and J ends lost 3 bases and 2 bases, in that order; junction bases with no gene match: 7. Looked up from germline, CDR1 is SGHRS and CDR2 is YFSETQ.